This TCR beta chain originates from a study of cytomegalovirus exposure and HLA in healthy donors. Turning to the study itself: It was reported in a later analysis that the 120 or so validation repertoires used the same platform as the approximately 670 first-cohort repertoires.

The donors were in the roughly 110-subject validation cohort, distinct from the 666-subject first cohort. Whole-study results and caveats: Among the CMV-associated chains, a few were confirmed in vitro as specific for CMV antigens. Reported results showed that the classifier diagnosed cytomegalovirus status with high specificity and sensitivity.

This clone was observed a single time. The antigen remains undetermined. TCRdb's table, derived via immunoSEQ multiplex PCR, lists solely in-frame clones and lacks some. This sample has 150,000 to 200,000 clones, with 91% found just once. This CDR3 comprises 16 residues. V gave up 6 bases and J gave up 1 base; unmatched junction bases: 11. CDR1 is KGHSH and CDR2 is LQKENI in the germline V gene. The J gene is TRBJ2-7, the V gene TRBV18, with 8 positions matching TRBD1. This sequence was found in a woman between 18 and 29 years old in good health and CMV-seropositive. Sequenced input: PBMCs. CDR3 bases: TGTGCCAGCTCTCCCCCCCAGGGGGCCTTATCCTACGAGCAGTACTTC. Amino acid sequence: CASSPPQGALSYEQYF.